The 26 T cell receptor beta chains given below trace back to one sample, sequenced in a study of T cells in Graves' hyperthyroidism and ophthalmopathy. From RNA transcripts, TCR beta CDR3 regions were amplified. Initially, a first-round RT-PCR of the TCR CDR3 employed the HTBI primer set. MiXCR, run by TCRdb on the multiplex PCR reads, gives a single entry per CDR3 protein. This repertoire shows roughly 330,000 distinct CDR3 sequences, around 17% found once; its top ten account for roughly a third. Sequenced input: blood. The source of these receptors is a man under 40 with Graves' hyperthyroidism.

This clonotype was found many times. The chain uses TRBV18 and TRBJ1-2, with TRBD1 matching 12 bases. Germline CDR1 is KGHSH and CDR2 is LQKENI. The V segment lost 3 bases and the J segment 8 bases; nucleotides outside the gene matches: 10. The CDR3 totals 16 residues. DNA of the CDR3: TGTGCCAGCTCACCCGGGACAGGGGGCGATCTGAGAGGCTACACCTTC. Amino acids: CASSPGTGGDLRGYTF.

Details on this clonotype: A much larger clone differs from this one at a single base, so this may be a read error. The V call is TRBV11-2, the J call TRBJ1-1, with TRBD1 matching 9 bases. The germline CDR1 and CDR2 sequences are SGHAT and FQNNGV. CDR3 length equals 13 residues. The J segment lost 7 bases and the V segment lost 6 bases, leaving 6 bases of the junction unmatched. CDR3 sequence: CASRIQGADEAFF. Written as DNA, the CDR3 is TGTGCCAGCAGAATACAGGGGGCCGATGAAGCTTTCTTT. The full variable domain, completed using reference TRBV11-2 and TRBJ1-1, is EAGVAQSPRYKIIEKRQSVAFWCNPISGHATLYWYQQILGQGPKLLIQFQNNGVVDDSQLPKDRFSAERLKGVDSTLKIQPAKLEDSAVYLCASRIQGADEAFFGQGTRLTVV.

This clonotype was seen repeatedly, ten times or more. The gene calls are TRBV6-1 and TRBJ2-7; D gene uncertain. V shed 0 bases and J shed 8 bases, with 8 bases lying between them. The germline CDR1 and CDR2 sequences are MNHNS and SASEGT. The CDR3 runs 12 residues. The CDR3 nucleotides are TGTGCCAGCAGTGAAGCGCGTGCGAAGCAGTACTTC. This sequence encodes CASSEARAKQYF.

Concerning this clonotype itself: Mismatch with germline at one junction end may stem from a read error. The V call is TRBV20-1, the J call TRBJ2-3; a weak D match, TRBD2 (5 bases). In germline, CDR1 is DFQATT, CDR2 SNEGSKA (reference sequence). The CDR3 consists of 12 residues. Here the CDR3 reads CSAKEAGDTHYF. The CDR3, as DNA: TGCAGTGCTAAAGAGGCGGGCGATACGCATTATTTT.

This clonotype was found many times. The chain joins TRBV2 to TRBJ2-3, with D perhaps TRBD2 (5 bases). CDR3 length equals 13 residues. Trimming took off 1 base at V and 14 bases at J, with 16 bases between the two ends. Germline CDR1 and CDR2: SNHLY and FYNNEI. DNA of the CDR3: TGTGCCAGCAGTGAAGGGAGGTGGGGTTCGAGGTATTTT. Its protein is CASSEGRWGSRYF.

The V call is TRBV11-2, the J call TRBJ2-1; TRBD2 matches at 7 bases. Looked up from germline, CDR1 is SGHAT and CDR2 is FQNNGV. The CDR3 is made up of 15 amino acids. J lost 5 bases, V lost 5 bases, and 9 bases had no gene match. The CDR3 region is CASSQARDYHNEQFF. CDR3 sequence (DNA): TGTGCCAGCAGCCAGGCGCGGGACTATCACAATGAGCAGTTCTTC.

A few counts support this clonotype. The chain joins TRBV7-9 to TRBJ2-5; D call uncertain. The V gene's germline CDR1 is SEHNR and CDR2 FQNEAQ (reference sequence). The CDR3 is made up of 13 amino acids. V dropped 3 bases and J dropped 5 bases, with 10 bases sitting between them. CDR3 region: CASSFPFGETQYF. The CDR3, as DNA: TGTGCCAGCAGCTTCCCCTTTGGGGAGACCCAGTACTTC.

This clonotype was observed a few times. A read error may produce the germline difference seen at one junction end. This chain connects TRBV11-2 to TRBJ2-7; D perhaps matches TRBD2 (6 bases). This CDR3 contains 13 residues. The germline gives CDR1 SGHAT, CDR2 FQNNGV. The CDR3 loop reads CASTLAGGNEQYF. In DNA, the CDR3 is TGTGCCAGCACCTTAGCAGGAGGGAACGAGCAGTACTTC.

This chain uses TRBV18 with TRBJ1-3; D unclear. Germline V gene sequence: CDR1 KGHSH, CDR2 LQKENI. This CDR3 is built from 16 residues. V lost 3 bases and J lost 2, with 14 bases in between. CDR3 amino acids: CASSPSTVAPGNTIYF. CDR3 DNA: TGTGCCAGCTCACCCTCTACCGTCGCCCCTGGAAACACCATATATTTT.

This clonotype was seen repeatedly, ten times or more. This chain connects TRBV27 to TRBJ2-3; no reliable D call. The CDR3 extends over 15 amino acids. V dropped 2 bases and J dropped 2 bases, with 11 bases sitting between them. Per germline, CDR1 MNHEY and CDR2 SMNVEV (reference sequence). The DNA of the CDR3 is TGTGCCAGCAGTTTAATACCCCGCCCCACAGATACGCAGTATTTT. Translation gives CASSLIPRPTDTQYF.

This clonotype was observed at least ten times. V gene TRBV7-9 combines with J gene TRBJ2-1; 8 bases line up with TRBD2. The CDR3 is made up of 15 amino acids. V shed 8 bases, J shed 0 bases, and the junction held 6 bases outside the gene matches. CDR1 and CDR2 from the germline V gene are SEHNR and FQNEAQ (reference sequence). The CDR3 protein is CASVGAGGSYNEQFF. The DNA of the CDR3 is TGTGCCAGCGTGGGGGCGGGAGGCTCCTACAATGAGCAGTTCTTC.

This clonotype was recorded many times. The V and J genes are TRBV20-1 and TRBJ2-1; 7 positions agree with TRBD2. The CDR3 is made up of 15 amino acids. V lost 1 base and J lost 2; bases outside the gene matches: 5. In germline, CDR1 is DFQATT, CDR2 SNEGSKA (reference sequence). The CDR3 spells CSARVAGVAYNEQFF. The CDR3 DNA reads TGCAGTGCTAGAGTCGCGGGAGTGGCCTACAATGAGCAGTTCTTC.

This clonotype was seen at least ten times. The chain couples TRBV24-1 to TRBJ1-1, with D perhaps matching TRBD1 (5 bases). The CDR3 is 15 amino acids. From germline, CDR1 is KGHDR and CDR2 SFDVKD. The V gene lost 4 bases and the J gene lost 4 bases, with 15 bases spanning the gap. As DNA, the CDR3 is TGTGCCACCAGTGACAGCCGGGACCTTTTCACTGAAGCTTTCTTT. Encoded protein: CATSDSRDLFTEAFF.

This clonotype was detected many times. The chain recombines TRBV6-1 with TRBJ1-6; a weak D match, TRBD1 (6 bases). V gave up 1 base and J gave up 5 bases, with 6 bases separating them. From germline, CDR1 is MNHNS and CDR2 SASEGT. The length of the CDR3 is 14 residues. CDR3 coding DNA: TGTGCCAGCAGTGAAGGGACAGATAATTCACCCCTCCACTTT. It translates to CASSEGTDNSPLHF.

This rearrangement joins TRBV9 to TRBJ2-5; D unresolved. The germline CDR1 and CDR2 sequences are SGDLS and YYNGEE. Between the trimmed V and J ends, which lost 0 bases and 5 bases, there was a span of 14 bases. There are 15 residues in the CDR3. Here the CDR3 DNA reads TGTGCCAGCAGCGTAGCCCCCGCCTACCCGGAGACCCAGTACTTC. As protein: CASSVAPAYPETQYF.

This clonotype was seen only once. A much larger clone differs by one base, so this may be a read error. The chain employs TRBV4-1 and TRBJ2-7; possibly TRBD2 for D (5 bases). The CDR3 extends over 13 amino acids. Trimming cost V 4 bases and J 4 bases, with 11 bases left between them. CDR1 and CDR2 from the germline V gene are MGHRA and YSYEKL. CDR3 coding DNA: TGCGCCAGCAGCCCCCGGCGGGCGTACGAGCAGTACTTC. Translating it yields CASSPRRAYEQYF.

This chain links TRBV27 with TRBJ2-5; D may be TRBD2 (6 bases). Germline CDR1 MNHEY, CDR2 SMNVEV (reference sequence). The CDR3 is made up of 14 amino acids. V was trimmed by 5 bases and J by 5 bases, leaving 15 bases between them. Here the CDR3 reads CASSPSGGSETQYF. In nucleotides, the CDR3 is TGTGCCAGCAGTCCCTCCGGGGGTTCGGAGACCCAGTACTTC.

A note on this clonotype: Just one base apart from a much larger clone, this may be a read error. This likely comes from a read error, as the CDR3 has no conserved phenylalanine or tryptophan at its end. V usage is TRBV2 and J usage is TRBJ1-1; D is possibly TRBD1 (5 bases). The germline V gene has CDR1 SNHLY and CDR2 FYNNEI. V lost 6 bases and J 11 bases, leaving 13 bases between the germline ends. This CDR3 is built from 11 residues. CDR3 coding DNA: TGTGCCAGCAGGGGATACAGGTCCGCTTTCCTT. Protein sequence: CASRGYRSAFL.

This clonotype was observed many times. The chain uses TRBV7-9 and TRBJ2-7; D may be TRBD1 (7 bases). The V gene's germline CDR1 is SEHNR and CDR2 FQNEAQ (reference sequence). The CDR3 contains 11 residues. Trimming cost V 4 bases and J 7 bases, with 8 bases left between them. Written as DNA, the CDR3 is TGTGCCAGCAGCTCAGGGGGGGAGCAGTACTTC. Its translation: CASSSGGEQYF.

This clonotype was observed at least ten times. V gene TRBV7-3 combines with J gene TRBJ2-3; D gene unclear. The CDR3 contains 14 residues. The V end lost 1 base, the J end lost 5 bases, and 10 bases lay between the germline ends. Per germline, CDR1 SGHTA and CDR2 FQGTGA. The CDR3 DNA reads TGTGCCAGCAGCTTAAGCACCCGAGGAGATACGCAGTATTTT. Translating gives CASSLSTRGDTQYF.

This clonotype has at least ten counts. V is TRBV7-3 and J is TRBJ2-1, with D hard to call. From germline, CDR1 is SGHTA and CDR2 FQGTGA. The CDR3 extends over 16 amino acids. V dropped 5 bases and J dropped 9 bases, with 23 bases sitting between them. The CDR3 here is CASSRQRGNEAGEQFF. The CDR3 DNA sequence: TGTGCCAGCAGCCGACAACGTGGCAACGAGGCTGGTGAGCAGTTCTTC.

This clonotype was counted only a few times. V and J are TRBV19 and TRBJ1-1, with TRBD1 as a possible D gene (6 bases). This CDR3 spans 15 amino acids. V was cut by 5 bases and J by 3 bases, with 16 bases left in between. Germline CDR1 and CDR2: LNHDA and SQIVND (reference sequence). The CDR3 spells CASSPGAGAYTEAFF. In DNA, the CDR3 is TGTGCCAGTAGTCCCGGGGCGGGGGCATACACTGAAGCTTTCTTT. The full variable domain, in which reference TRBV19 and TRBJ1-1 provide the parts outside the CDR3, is DGGITQSPKYLFRKEGQNVTLSCEQNLNHDAMYWYRQDPGQGLRLIYYSQIVNDFQKGDIAEGYSVSREKKESFPLTVTSAQKNPTAFYLCASSPGAGAYTEAFFGQGTRLTVV.

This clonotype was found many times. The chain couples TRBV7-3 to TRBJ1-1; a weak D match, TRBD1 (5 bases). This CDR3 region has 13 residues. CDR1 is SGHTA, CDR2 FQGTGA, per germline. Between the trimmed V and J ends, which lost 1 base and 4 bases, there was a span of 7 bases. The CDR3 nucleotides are TGTGCCAGCAGCTTAATGGGGGGCACTGAAGCTTTCTTT. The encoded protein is CASSLMGGTEAFF.

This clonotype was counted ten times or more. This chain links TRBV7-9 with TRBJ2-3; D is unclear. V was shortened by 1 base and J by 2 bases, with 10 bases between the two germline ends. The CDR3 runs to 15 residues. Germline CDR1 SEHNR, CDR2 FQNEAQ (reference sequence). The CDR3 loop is CASSLGAANTDTQYF. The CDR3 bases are TGTGCCAGCAGCTTAGGGGCAGCGAACACAGATACGCAGTATTTT.

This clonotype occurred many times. For the CDR3, the DNA is TGTGCCAGCAGAACTGAGCTAGCGGCGACCTACGAGCAGTACTTC. Translated, it gives CASRTELAATYEQYF. The V gene is TRBV11-2, the J gene TRBJ2-7, with TRBD2 matching 7 bases. The germline V gene has CDR1 SGHAT and CDR2 FQNNGV. Trimming at V came to 6 bases and at J to 2 bases, leaving 10 bases not matched to a gene. The CDR3 is made up of 15 amino acids.

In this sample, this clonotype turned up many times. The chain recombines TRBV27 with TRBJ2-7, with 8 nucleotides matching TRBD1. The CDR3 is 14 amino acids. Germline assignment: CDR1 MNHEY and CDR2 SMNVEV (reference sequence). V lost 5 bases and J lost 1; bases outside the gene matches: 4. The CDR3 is CASSPRDRSYEQYF. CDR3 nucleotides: TGTGCCAGCAGTCCCCGGGACAGGTCCTACGAGCAGTACTTC.